The 22 T cell receptor beta chains reported below all come from one sample, sequenced in a study of beta chain features in type 1 diabetes. Their cognate antigens are unknown. Sequenced material consisted of expressed TCRB transcripts (all of the isolated RNA was reverse transcribed). Sequencing was performed with immunoSEQ multiplex PCR; in TCRdb, only in-frame clones are kept and a portion is missing. The sample includes 300,000 or so clones, roughly a tenth of them seen just once. Notes on the study in general: Significant though moderate, a shortening of TCRB CDR3s appeared in all four CD4+ subsets of Type 1 diabetes patients.

The sample consisted of central memory CD4+ T cells from blood. These receptor sequences come from a man aged 30-40 years with type 1 diabetes.

This clone occurred a few times. The chain links TRBV29-1 to TRBJ1-1; D gene ambiguous. This CDR3 spans 13 amino acids. Trimming pared 3 bases from V and 7 bases from J, leaving 15 bases between. CDR1 SQVTM and CDR2 ANQGSEA come from the germline V gene. CDR3 nucleotide sequence: TGCAGCGTTGATCTGGGAGATCGTGATGAAGCTTTCTTT. Protein: CSVDLGDRDEAFF. Together with reference TRBV29-1 and TRBJ1-1, the CDR3 gives the full variable domain: SAVISQKPSRDICQRGTSLTIQCQVDSQVTMMFWYRQQPGQSLTLIATANQGSEATYESGFVIDKFPISRPNLTFSTLTVSNMSPEDSSIYLCSVDLGDRDEAFFGQGTRLTVV.

This clone was seen only a few times. This sequence joins TRBV2 and TRBJ2-2; TRBD1 is a possible D gene (5 bases). The V gene's germline CDR1 is SNHLY and CDR2 FYNNEI. V gave up 6 bases and J gave up 1 base, with 12 bases separating them. The CDR3 is 15 residues long. For the CDR3, the DNA is TGTGCCAGCAGGCCAACAGGAGTGAACACCGGGGAGCTGTTTTTT. It encodes CASRPTGVNTGELFF.

This clone was seen only a few times. This chain uses TRBV10-3 with TRBJ2-6, with a tentative D call TRBD1 (6 bases). Trimming cost V 3 bases and J 2 bases, with 14 bases left between them. Germline V gene data show CDR1 as ENHRY and CDR2 as SYGVKD. This CDR3 is 17 amino acids long. The CDR3 DNA is TGTGCCATCAGTGATGTCCAGGGGAGACCTGGGGCCAACGTCCTGACTTTC. Its translation is CAISDVQGRPGANVLTF.

The CDR3 nucleotides read TGTGCCAGCAGTTACGTCACAGGGGACACCGGGGAGCTGTTTTTT. This encodes CASSYVTGDTGELFF. J is TRBJ2-2 and V is TRBV6-5, with 7 bases matching TRBD1. The CDR3 contains 15 residues. The germline gives CDR1 MNHEY, CDR2 SVGAGI. J was trimmed by 3 bases and V by 2 bases; bases with no gene match: 3.

CDR3 bases: TGTGCCAGCAGTGCCCAGGGTGCGGGCTCTGGGGCCAACGTCCTGACTTTC. Translating it yields CASSAQGAGSGANVLTF. The J gene is TRBJ2-6, the V gene TRBV6-4, with D possibly called TRBD1 or TRBD2 (5 bases each). V lost 4 bases and J lost 0, with 13 bases in between. Germline assignment: CDR1 MRHNA and CDR2 SNTAGT. CDR3 size: 17 residues.

This clone was seen a few times. The chain carries TRBV5-1 and TRBJ1-1; D not resolved. This CDR3 has 13 residues. V shed 0 bases and J shed 2 bases, with 5 bases lying between them. CDR1 is SGHRS and CDR2 is YFSETQ in the germline V gene. The CDR3 DNA is TGCGCCAGCAGCTTGGAGACTAACACTGAAGCTTTCTTT. Amino acids: CASSLETNTEAFF.

This clone occurred many times. The V and J genes are TRBV10-3 and TRBJ2-3; 9 bases are shared with TRBD1. Trimming took 6 bases from V and 2 from J; bases not matched to a gene: 6. Germline-derived CDR1 and CDR2 are ENHRY and SYGVKD. This CDR3 region has 15 residues. CDR3 sequence (DNA): TGTGCCATCAGAGCGGGGACAGGGACCACAGATACGCAGTATTTT. This gives the protein CAIRAGTGTTDTQYF.

The chain couples TRBV5-1 to TRBJ2-3, with TRBD2 as a possible D gene (6 bases). V lost 7 bases, J lost 0 bases, and 12 bases lay in between. CDR1 and CDR2 (germline): SGHRS, YFSETQ. The CDR3 loop spans 14 amino acids. CDR3 residues: CASRGGTSTDTQYF. CDR3 in DNA: TGCGCCAGCCGGGGCGGGACTAGCACAGATACGCAGTATTTT. Combining the CDR3 with reference TRBV5-1 and TRBJ2-3 gives the whole variable domain KAGVTQTPRYLIKTRGQQVTLSCSPISGHRSVSWYQQTPGQGLQFLFEYFSETQRNKGNFPGRFSGRQFSNSRSEMNVSTLELGDSALYLCASRGGTSTDTQYFGPGTRLTVL.

Written as DNA, the CDR3 is TGTGCCAGCAGTGAACAGGGGGTTTTAACTGAAGCTTTCTTT. Encoded protein: CASSEQGVLTEAFF. The rearrangement joins TRBV2 to TRBJ1-1; 7 nucleotides line up with TRBD1. J gave up 5 bases and V 2 bases, and 5 bases lay outside the gene matches. The CDR3 has 14 amino acids. CDR1 and CDR2 (germline): SNHLY, FYNNEI.

This sequence joins TRBV11-2 and TRBJ1-2; TRBD1 is a possible D gene (5 bases). CDR1 and CDR2 (germline): SGHAT, FQNNGV. Trimming took off 6 bases at V and 7 bases at J, with 15 bases between the two ends. This CDR3 has 13 residues. CDR3 in DNA: TGTGCCAGCAGTCCCTTGTTAGGGGTTGGCTACACCTTC. Translated, it gives CASSPLLGVGYTF.

The chain is built from TRBV21-1 and TRBJ2-1; the table's D call of TRBD2 was not tested on the DNA. TRBV21-1 is shown as a pseudogene. This CDR3 is 16 amino acids long. DNA for the CDR3: TGTGCCAGCACCGTTCGACTAGCGGGGTCCTACAATGAGCAGTTCTTC. Its translation: CASTVRLAGSYNEQFF.

This clone appeared a few times. J is TRBJ1-5 and V is TRBV30, with 7 nucleotides matching TRBD1. The junction had 8 bases not matched to a gene; V was cut back by 2 bases and J by 4 bases. Germline-derived CDR1 and CDR2 are GTSNPN and SVGIG (reference sequence). The CDR3 totals 15 residues. DNA of the CDR3: TGTGCCTGGAGTTCGCAGACAGGGTTGAATCAGCCCCAGCATTTT. It encodes CAWSSQTGLNQPQHF.

This clone was observed at least ten times. The J gene is TRBJ2-2, the V gene TRBV7-2; D uncertain. The V gene's germline CDR1 is SGHTA and CDR2 FQGNSA. V was trimmed by 5 bases and J by 7 bases, leaving 8 bases between them. The length of the CDR3 is 12 residues. The CDR3 loop reads CASSLRDGELFF. The CDR3 DNA follows: TGTGCCAGCAGCCTGCGAGACGGGGAGCTGTTTTTT.

Here the CDR3 reads CASGPQVPTNYGYTF. The CDR3 coding sequence is TGTGCTAGTGGCCCCCAGGTACCGACTAACTATGGCTACACCTTC. The rearrangement links TRBV12-5 to TRBJ1-2, with D uncertain. V was clipped by 6 bases and J by 0 bases, with 14 bases between them. Germline CDR1 and CDR2: LGHNT and FRNRAP. The CDR3 runs to 15 residues.

V is TRBV6-1 and J is TRBJ2-5; 8 nucleotides line up with TRBD1. With V trimmed by 1 base and J by 5 bases, 0 bases remained unmatched. In germline, CDR1 is MNHNS, CDR2 SASEGT. This CDR3 is built from 13 residues. Here the CDR3 DNA reads TGTGCCAGCAGTGAAGGGACAGGGGAGACCCAGTACTTC. This codes for CASSEGTGETQYF.

This clone has more than one count but fewer than ten. The chain recombines TRBV12-5 with TRBJ1-1; D is ambiguous. The germline V gene has CDR1 LGHNT and CDR2 FRNRAP. The V end was cut by 1 base, the J end by 11 bases, with 8 bases between. The CDR3 spans 11 residues. CDR3 in DNA: TGTGCTAGTGGTTTGGGCCTGAGGGCTTTCTTT. Protein: CASGLGLRAFF.

This clone was found a few times. The V and J genes are TRBV25-1 and TRBJ1-6, with 7 bases aligning to TRBD1. This CDR3 contains 18 residues. The V gene's germline CDR1 is MGHDK and CDR2 SYGVNS. The ends lost 1 base at V and 3 bases at J; junction bases unmatched: 9. CDR3 DNA: TGTGCCAGCAGTGAATTGTCCGGCAGGGGGGTCTATAATTCACCCCTCCACTTT. This codes for CASSELSGRGVYNSPLHF.

This clone occurred a few times. This chain uses TRBV28 with TRBJ1-4; D unclear. This CDR3 region has 11 residues. Germline CDR1 reads MDHEN; CDR2 reads SYDVKM. Trimming took off 6 bases at V and 11 bases at J, with 10 bases between the two ends. This chain's CDR3 is CASSPAFKLFF. The CDR3, as DNA: TGTGCCAGCAGCCCTGCTTTTAAACTGTTTTTT.

This chain connects TRBV10-1 to TRBJ1-5; D possibly corresponds to TRBD1 (5 bases). The CDR3 contains 15 residues. Looked up from germline, CDR1 is WNHNN and CDR2 is SYGVQD (reference sequence). Trimming stripped 10 bases from V and 2 bases from J, with 18 bases between. CDR3 sequence (DNA): TGCGCCATCGCGGGGGGTAAAGTTCGCAATCAGCCCCAGCATTTT. Its translation: CAIAGGKVRNQPQHF.

This clone showed up just a few times. The chain has TRBV19 and TRBJ2-1; 8 bases map to TRBD2. From germline, CDR1 is LNHDA and CDR2 SQIVND (reference sequence). The CDR3 length is 21 residues. Trimming removed 3 bases from V and 2 bases from J; junction bases left unmatched: 21. CDR3 in DNA: TGTGCCAGTAGTATCCGCCCCAGCGGAGTGTCTAGCGGGCTCGCCTACAATGAGCAGTTCTTC. It yields the protein CASSIRPSGVSSGLAYNEQFF.

This clone was recorded a few times. The chain links TRBV7-2 to TRBJ2-3; 8 bases fit TRBD2. In germline, CDR1 is SGHTA, CDR2 FQGNSA. The CDR3 is 16 amino acids. The V and J ends lost 5 bases and 5 bases, in that order; junction bases with no gene match: 12. Written as DNA, the CDR3 is TGTGCCAGCAGCGCACAGGGCAGCGGGGGAAGAGATACGCAGTATTTT. Its translation: CASSAQGSGGRDTQYF.

This clone was picked up many times. J is TRBJ2-1 and V is TRBV5-1; TRBD2 matches 11 bases. This CDR3 has 16 amino acids. Germline-derived CDR1 and CDR2 are SGHRS and YFSETQ. The J segment lost 3 bases and the V segment lost 0 bases, leaving 2 bases of the junction unmatched. For the CDR3, the DNA is TGCGCCAGCAGCTTGGATCTAGCGGGGGGCTACAATGAGCAGTTCTTC. The encoded protein is CASSLDLAGGYNEQFF.